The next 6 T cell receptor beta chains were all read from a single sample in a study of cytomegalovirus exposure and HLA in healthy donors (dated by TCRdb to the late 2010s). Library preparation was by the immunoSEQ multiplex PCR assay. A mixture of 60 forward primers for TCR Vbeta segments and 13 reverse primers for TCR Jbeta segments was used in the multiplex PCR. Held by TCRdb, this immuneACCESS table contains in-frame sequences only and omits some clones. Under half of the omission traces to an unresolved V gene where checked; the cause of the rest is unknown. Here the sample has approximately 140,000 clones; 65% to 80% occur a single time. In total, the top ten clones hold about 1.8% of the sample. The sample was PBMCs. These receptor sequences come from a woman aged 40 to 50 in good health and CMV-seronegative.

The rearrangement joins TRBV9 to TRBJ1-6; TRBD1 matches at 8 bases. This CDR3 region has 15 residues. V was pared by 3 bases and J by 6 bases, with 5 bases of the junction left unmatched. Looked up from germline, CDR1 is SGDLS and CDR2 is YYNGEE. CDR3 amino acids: CASSEDRVSNSPLHF. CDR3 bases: TGTGCCAGCAGCGAGGACAGGGTGTCTAATTCACCCCTCCACTTT.

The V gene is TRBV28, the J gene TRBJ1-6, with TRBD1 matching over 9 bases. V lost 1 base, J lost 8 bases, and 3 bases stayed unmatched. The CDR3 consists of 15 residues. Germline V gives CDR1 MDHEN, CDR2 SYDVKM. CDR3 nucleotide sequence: TGTGCCAGCAGTTTATTGGGACAGGGAGATTCACCCCTCCACTTT. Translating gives CASSLLGQGDSPLHF.

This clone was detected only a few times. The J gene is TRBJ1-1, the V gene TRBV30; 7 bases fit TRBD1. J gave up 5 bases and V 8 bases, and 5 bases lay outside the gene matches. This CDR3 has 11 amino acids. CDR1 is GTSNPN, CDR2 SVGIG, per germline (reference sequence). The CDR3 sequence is CAMTGRTEAFF. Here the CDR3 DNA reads TGTGCCATGACAGGGAGGACTGAAGCTTTCTTT.

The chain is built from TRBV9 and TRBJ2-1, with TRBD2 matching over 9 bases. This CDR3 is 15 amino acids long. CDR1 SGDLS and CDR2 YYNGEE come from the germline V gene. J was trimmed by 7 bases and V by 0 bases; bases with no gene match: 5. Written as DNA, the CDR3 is TGTGCCAGCAGCGTAGGTAGCGGGAGTTGGAATGAGCAGTTCTTC. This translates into CASSVGSGSWNEQFF.

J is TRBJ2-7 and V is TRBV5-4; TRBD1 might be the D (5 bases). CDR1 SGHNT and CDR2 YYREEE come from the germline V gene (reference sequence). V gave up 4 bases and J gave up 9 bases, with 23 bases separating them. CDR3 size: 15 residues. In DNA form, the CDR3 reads TGTGCCAGCAGCCCGCAGGGTACAATGATTGACGGGCAGTACTTC. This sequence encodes CASSPQGTMIDGQYF.

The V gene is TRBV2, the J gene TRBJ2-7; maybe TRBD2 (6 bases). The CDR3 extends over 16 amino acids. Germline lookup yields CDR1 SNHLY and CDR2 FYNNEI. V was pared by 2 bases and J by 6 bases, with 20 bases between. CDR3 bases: TGTGCCAGCAGTGAAACCTTCCGGGAGAAAAGCGCCGAGCAGTACTTC. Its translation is CASSETFREKSAEQYF. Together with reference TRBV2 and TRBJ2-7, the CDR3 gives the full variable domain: EPEVTQTPSHQVTQMGQEVILRCVPISNHLYFYWYRQILGQKVEFLVSFYNNEISEKSEIFDDQFSVERPDGSNFTLKIRSTKLEDSAMYFCASSETFREKSAEQYFGPGTRLTVT.